Detailed here is one T cell receptor beta chain. Its target antigen remains unknown. Base qualities are not provided; no much larger clone lies one nucleotide away. This sample stems from a study of cytomegalovirus exposure and HLA in healthy donors (dated by TCRdb to about 2017). Context from the whole study: In an earlier analysis of under 750 of the donors, around 290 Gb of sequence data and roughly 100 million unique TCR beta sequences from roughly 190 million T cells were reported. About 310 gigabases of sequencing data and 78 million or so unique TCR sequences were included in an early release covering roughly 600 HLA-typed donors. In addition to the first cohort of 666 subjects, a separate validation cohort of 120 different subjects was used. A later analysis re-examined previously published TCR beta repertoires from 600 to 700 donors and added high-resolution HLA genotyping to investigate patterns of TCR occurrence. Rather than using new phenotypic data, the later analysis identified candidate immune exposures from TCR beta sequences and from how often those sequences occurred across donors. A later genetic analysis took genome-wide SNP genotypes for about three fifths of the roughly 670 donors and used that subset as a discovery cohort. The aim of the study was to test whether cataloging public T cell receptors could identify signatures of past pathogen exposure. Typing coverage differed by locus: A, B, C, DRB1 and DQB1 were typed in roughly 629-630 donors, DQA1 in roughly 500, DPA1 in around 610, and DPB1 in just under 490. All discovery cohort repertoires had been generated on a single sequencing platform. On average, roughly 250,000 unique TCR beta nucleotide sequences were sequenced per donor among a few hundred genotyped donors of the cohort, with roughly a sixth of those sequences being non-productive. An earlier analysis of 500 to 650 of the donors applied high-throughput TCR beta sequencing to assess whether each TCR beta V gene segment acted as functional or pseudogenic. Of the roughly 400 genotyped donors, approximately 80% were placed in the genetic ancestry cluster associated with self-reported Caucasian donors. Class I and class II HLA loci were covered by the typing at four-digit resolution. To predict cytomegalovirus infection status, the study combined high-throughput TCR immunosequencing, statistical association of individual TCRs with disease status, and machine learning. The T cell repertoires of some 700 subjects were profiled by immunosequencing and related to cytomegalovirus serostatus. About 5 DR-DQ haplotypes were handled as single units for association and clustering, since linkage in the cohort was strong. Alongside the repertoire data, information on donor age, sex, ethnicity and CMV serostatus was compiled. Study-wide findings and limitations: Three of the identified cytomegalovirus-associated TCR beta chains were confirmed in vitro to be specific for cytomegalovirus antigens. V-gene and J-gene trimming of TCR beta chains was associated with a missense DCLRE1C variant in a later genetic analysis, and the association was replicated in an independent cohort. Specific HLA alleles were associated with over 15,000 TCR beta sequences at a false discovery rate of 0.05 in a later analysis. Because counts were too low, around 17 rarely observed V segments, including chromosome 9 orphons, were left out of the earlier analysis of approximately 580 of the donors. In both the original and validation cohorts, the classifier was reported to diagnose cytomegalovirus status with high specificity and sensitivity. When HLA alleles, especially DR and DQ, strongly co-occurred, attributing TCR associations to individual alleles was difficult. According to a later analysis, parvovirus B19, influenza, CMV and Epstein-Barr virus appeared linked to several top co-occurrence clusters. The authors suggested that the approach could potentially be extended to other disease states and immunological phenotypes. A later analysis found that most CMV-associated TCR beta chains appeared HLA-restricted, with HLA associations seemingly driven largely by CMV exposure. Sequencing depth was assumed to be roughly uniform across donors in the presence/absence analyses, though that assumption may not hold. In the study, roughly 160 TCR beta chains were listed as associated with cytomegalovirus. For the cohort, immune exposure information was limited to CMV serostatus. Correlated functional status among segregating V segments might be attributable to linkage disequilibrium, but an unknown experimental factor could not be ruled out. In this cohort, only TCR beta chains were sequenced, and detectable features were limited by the absence of alpha or paired-chain data. A cluster of highly shared sequence variants was judged likely to represent a technical artifact of the sequencing pipeline. Compared with the 666-donor mean, donors in an Asian-associated ancestry cluster had fewer N-insertions in productive TCRs, according to a later genetic analysis. HLA typing was unavailable for some donors at each locus, so association tests used only the typed subset. Most TCR sequences were seen in very few donors, while some public TCRs were found in many individuals. An earlier analysis of approximately 540 of the donors showed that most TCR beta V segments appeared in productive rearrangements either about 90% or about 30% of the time, which broadly matched IMGT annotations. In a later analysis, TCR association rates were found to vary across HLA loci, with the most associated TCRs seen for DRB1 alleles and the fewest for HLA-C alleles. Compared with equally common non-associated chains, HLA-associated TCR beta chains in a later analysis were more clonally expanded and had lower generation probabilities. A further reported finding was that TCR beta sequences accurately predicted the HLA-A and HLA-B alleles for most subjects in the first cohort. Because the 87-base-pair reads could not distinguish some IMGT-functional V segments, including TRBV6-2 and TRBV6-3, those segments were excluded.

The cohort comprised several hundred healthy bone marrow donors. Cohort members were all nominally healthy when sampled, although unrecorded immune exposures were likely present. The donor tested CMV seropositive, placing the donor among the roughly 300 seropositive members of the cohort. A peripheral blood sample was provided by each donor, and peripheral blood mononuclear cells were used for TCR beta sequencing. The Qiagen DNeasy Blood Extraction Kit was used to extract genomic DNA from the blood cell samples. Library construction relied on the immunoSEQ multiplex PCR assay. For the multiplex PCR, a mixture combining 60 forward primers for TCR Vbeta segments and 13 reverse primers for TCR Jbeta segments was used. The CDR3 region of rearranged TCR beta genes was amplified from genomic DNA with a multiplex PCR assay. The Illumina HiSeq System was used to sequence the amplified TCR beta libraries as 87-base-pair reads. The authors processed their data as follows. A later analysis tallied tens of millions of unique TCR beta chains across the 640 or so repertoires, and approximately 12 million of those chains were shared by two or more donors. Raw reads were error-corrected and collapsed into unique sequences with a nearest-neighbor algorithm that merged closely related sequences to remove PCR and sequencing errors. V, D and J gene segments were assigned by aligning CDR3 sequences to IMGT reference sequences. Each retained sequence needed at least a six-nucleotide match to both a V gene segment and a J gene segment. A rearrangement was called productive if the CDR3 had no stop codons and remained in frame with V and J, and every other rearrangement was called non-productive. Following IMGT convention, CDR3 was defined as the stretch from the second conserved V-encoded cysteine to the conserved J-encoded phenylalanine. In an earlier analysis of around 570 of the donors, sequences lacking an unambiguous match to a single V gene segment were excluded. In an earlier analysis of a few hundred of the donors, V segments were called functional above 56.7% productive rearrangements and were called segregating when the between-donor standard deviation exceeded 5%. A statistical classification framework was built for diagnosing cytomegalovirus status from the catalog of TCR beta chain sequences. V and J gene assignment, in a later analysis, came from comparing TCR nucleotide sequences with IMGT/GENE-DB human TR gene sequences. Using the TCRdist pipeline, a later analysis assigned CDR3 sequences along with most-parsimonious VDJ recombination scenarios. A later analysis defined each TCR beta chain by its CDR3 amino acid sequence plus V-gene family, and excluded reads lacking a unique V-gene family. A later analysis removed nearly 600 highly shared, low-generation-probability nucleotide sequences to deal with suspected cross-contamination and a sequencing artifact. A later analysis calculated a clonal expansion index for each public chain from normalized within-repertoire ranks of inferred template counts. In a later analysis, generation probabilities were computed using a VDJ recombination model fitted to out-of-frame rearrangements, and the results were checked against IGoR. In a later analysis, TCR-TCR, TCR-HLA and TCR-CMV co-occurrence was scored with hypergeometric tests, and a repertoire-size bias correction was applied to TCR pairs. To estimate false discovery rates, a later analysis permuted the HLA or CMV assignments 20 times. A later analysis grouped co-occurring TCRs with DBSCAN, adding TCRdist sequence similarity when clustering within HLA-allele-positive subsets. For co-occurrence clustering, repertoires with fewer than 30,000 or more than 120,000 public chains were excluded, along with roughly 5 repertoires with anomalous nucleotide sharing. Held by TCRdb, this immuneACCESS table contains in-frame sequences only and omits some clones. Under half of the omission traces to an unresolved V gene where checked; the cause of the rest is unknown. Clone size and V and J calls were adopted from that table, with D and trimming inferred from the DNA. This sample holds 110,000 to 150,000 clones; around 78% were observed only once. 2% to 3% of the sample is taken by the ten largest.

V lost 5 bases and J lost 2 bases; the stretch between them is 18 bases long. From its cysteine to its phenylalanine, the CDR3 spans 16 amino acids. The CDR3 DNA has 48 bases and is translated from base 1. Reading the germline V gene (reference sequence) gives CDR1 MNHEY and CDR2 SMNVEV. The receptor was derived from a woman under 30 in good health and CMV-seropositive. What was sequenced was PBMCs. The chain is encoded by TRBV27 joined to TRBJ2-5, and perhaps TRBD1 as D gene, on 6 matching bases. The nucleotides are TGTGCCAGCAGTCCTATGGGACCGGGACAACAAGAGACCCAGTACTTC. This yields the protein CASSPMGPGQQETQYF.